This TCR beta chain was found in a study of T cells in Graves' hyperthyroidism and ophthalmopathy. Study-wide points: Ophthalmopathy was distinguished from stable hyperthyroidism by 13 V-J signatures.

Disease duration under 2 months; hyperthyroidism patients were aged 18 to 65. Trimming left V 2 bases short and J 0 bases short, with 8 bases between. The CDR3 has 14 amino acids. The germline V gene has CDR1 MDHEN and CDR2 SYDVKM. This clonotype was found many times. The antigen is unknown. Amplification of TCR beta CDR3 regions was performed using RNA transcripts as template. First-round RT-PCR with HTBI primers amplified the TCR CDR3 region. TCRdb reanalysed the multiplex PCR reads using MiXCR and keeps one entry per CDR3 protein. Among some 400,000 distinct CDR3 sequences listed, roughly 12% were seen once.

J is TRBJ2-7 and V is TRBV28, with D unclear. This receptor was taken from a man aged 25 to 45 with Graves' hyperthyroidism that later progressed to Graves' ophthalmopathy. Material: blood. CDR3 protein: CASSLRAFSYEQYF. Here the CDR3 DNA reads TGTGCCAGCAGTTTACGGGCCTTCTCCTACGAGCAGTACTTC.